This T cell receptor beta chain emerged from a study of OX40 agonist ivuxolimab in advanced cancers. Across the whole study: The dose-escalation cohort was roughly 83% male, with a mean age of about 56 years, ranging roughly 20 to 90. Findings and caveats of the study: On average, a greater number of expanded clones characterised CD8+ T cells relative to CD4+.

To note about this clone: Its matching antigen is unknown.

Libraries were prepared by immunoSEQ multiplex PCR; TCRdb keeps only in-frame clonotypes and omits some of them. Here the sample spans thousands of clones, approximately 90% being singletons. This receptor was taken from an adult with an advanced solid tumor such as melanoma, head and neck, liver or kidney cancer. The sample was CD4+ or CD8+ T cells sorted from blood, taken in a trial of the OX40 agonist ivuxolimab.

The CDR3 bases are TGTGCCACCCAGTTTGGGGGGGACACTGAAGCTTTCTTT. It is translated as CATQFGGDTEAFF. The chain uses TRBV19 and TRBJ1-1, with a weak D call TRBD1 (5 bases). Trimming removed 10 bases from V and 3 bases from J, with 15 bases in between. Germline CDR1 LNHDA, CDR2 SQIVND (reference sequence). The CDR3 is 13 amino acids.